This entry lists 16 T cell receptor beta chains sequenced from one sample in a study of cytomegalovirus exposure and HLA in healthy donors. Clones were sequenced by immunoSEQ multiplex PCR, and TCRdb holds only the in-frame ones, with some missing. The sample records some 140,000 clones, 70% to 90% being singletons. Sequenced sample: PBMCs. The origin of the receptors is a woman in her twenties or thirties in good health and CMV-seronegative.

This sequence joins TRBV7-2 and TRBJ2-7; 10 nucleotides align to TRBD2. The CDR3 runs 16 residues. J was trimmed by 4 bases and V by 3 bases; bases with no gene match: 9. Germline loops: CDR1 SGHTA, CDR2 FQGNSA. The CDR3 is CASSFDSGGAAYEQYF. The CDR3 nucleotides are TGTGCCAGCAGCTTCGACAGCGGGGGGGCCGCTTACGAGCAGTACTTC.

The chain combines TRBV7-8 with TRBJ2-1, with D perhaps matching TRBD1 (6 bases). Trimming left V 2 bases short and J 11 bases short, with 10 bases between. The CDR3 has 12 amino acids. Germline values: CDR1 SGHVS, CDR2 FQNEAQ. The DNA for the CDR3 is TGTGCCAGCAGCTTACCCCAGGGGCAGCAGTTCTTC. It specifies CASSLPQGQQFF.

J is TRBJ2-4 and V is TRBV7-2, with 7 positions matching TRBD1. Losses at the gene ends were 1 base for V and 0 bases for J; bases not matched to a gene: 3. The CDR3 has 16 residues. The germline V gene has CDR1 SGHTA and CDR2 FQGNSA. CDR3 in amino acids: CASSLGQGLAKNIQYF. The CDR3 nucleotides read TGTGCCAGCAGCTTAGGACAGGGCCTAGCCAAAAACATTCAGTACTTC.

J is TRBJ2-1 and V is TRBV2, with 9 bases aligning to TRBD1. Losses at the gene ends were 8 bases for V and 7 bases for J; bases not matched to a gene: 9. Germline assignment: CDR1 SNHLY and CDR2 FYNNEI. The CDR3 covers 14 residues. CDR3 bases: TGTGCCAGCGAGCCGGGACAGGGCGAAAATGAGCAGTTCTTC. Translating gives CASEPGQGENEQFF.

The chain joins TRBV27 to TRBJ2-5; TRBD1 matches at 10 bases. The germline V gene encodes CDR1 MNHEY and CDR2 SMNVEV (reference sequence). V trimming: 5 bases; J trimming: 0 bases; junction bases outside the gene matches: 6. CDR3 length equals 16 residues. CDR3 residues: CASSPWTGGNQETQYF. In nucleotides, the CDR3 is TGTGCCAGCAGTCCATGGACAGGGGGAAACCAAGAGACCCAGTACTTC.

As for this clone: Other nucleotide sequences in the sample specify the same CDR3. V is TRBV4-1 and J is TRBJ2-3, with 8 bases that match TRBD2. The CDR3 length is 16 residues. J was trimmed by 4 bases and V by 4 bases; bases with no gene match: 10. CDR1 is MGHRA and CDR2 is YSYEKL in the germline V gene. The CDR3 loop is CASSPDRGGSSDTQYF. The CDR3 DNA is TGCGCCAGCAGCCCCGACCGGGGGGGCTCATCAGATACGCAGTATTTT.

This clone showed up just a few times. This sequence joins TRBV18 and TRBJ1-1; 8 bases line up with TRBD1. The CDR3 runs 18 residues. Looked up from germline, CDR1 is KGHSH and CDR2 is LQKENI. V lost 1 base to trimming and J lost 4 bases; unmatched junction nucleotides: 14. CDR3 in amino acids: CASSPRGYRTGSGTEAFF. In DNA, the CDR3 is TGTGCCAGCTCACCACGGGGCTACCGGACAGGGTCGGGCACTGAAGCTTTCTTT. Combining the CDR3 with reference TRBV18 and TRBJ1-1 gives the whole variable domain NAGVMQNPRHLVRRRGQEARLRCSPMKGHSHVYWYRQLPEEGLKFMVYLQKENIIDESGMPKERFSAEFPKEGPSILRIQQVVRGDSAAYFCASSPRGYRTGSGTEAFFGQGTRLTVV.

The table lists this clone with a few counts. The chain employs TRBV30 and TRBJ1-1, with TRBD1 matching over 7 bases. CDR3 length equals 12 residues. Germline lookup yields CDR1 GTSNPN and CDR2 SVGIG (reference sequence). Trimming removed 5 bases from V and 5 bases from J; junction bases left unmatched: 5. The CDR3 nucleotides read TGTGCCTGGCGACCAGGGGGAACTGAAGCTTTCTTT. The encoded protein is CAWRPGGTEAFF.

This sequence joins TRBV15 and TRBJ1-4; no firm D call. CDR1 and CDR2 (germline): LNHNV, YYDKDF (reference sequence). The CDR3 has 16 residues. Trimming removed 1 base from V and 14 bases from J, with 23 bases in between. CDR3 sequence: CATSRGSLAKGSRLFF. The CDR3 DNA sequence: TGTGCCACCAGCAGAGGGTCCCTAGCTAAGGGTAGCAGGCTGTTTTTT. The whole variable domain, filled in from reference TRBV15 and TRBJ1-4, reads DAMVIQNPRYQVTQFGKPVTLSCSQTLNHNVMYWYQQKSSQAPKLLFHYYDKDFNNEADTPDNFQSRRPNTSFCFLDIRSPGLGDTAMYLCATSRGSLAKGSRLFFGSGTQLSVL.

The chain carries TRBV28 and TRBJ1-2, with D maybe TRBD1 (5 bases). The germline CDR1 and CDR2 sequences are MDHEN and SYDVKM. The CDR3 length is 12 residues. CDR3 nucleotides: TGTGCTTTCGGGCAGGGCCCCTATGGCTACACCTTC. Its protein product is CAFGQGPYGYTF.

V gene TRBV5-1 combines with J gene TRBJ1-1; D call uncertain. V lost 3 bases to trimming and J lost 7 bases, with 16 bases between them. Per the germline V gene, CDR1 is SGHRS and CDR2 is YFSETQ. This CDR3 region has 14 residues. The CDR3 loop is CASSSRTGEREAFF. The CDR3 DNA is TGCGCCAGCAGCTCACGGACTGGGGAACGTGAAGCTTTCTTT.

This clone was observed a single time. The chain joins TRBV4-3 to TRBJ2-2; 12 nucleotides line up with TRBD1. The V gene end was trimmed by 4 bases and the J gene end by 6 bases; junction bases not matched to a gene: 6. The CDR3 length is 16 residues. The germline V gene has CDR1 LGHNA and CDR2 YSLEER. The CDR3 loop is CASSLRDRGRSGELFF. CDR3 nucleotides: TGCGCCAGCAGCCTCCGGGACAGGGGGCGCTCCGGGGAGCTGTTTTTT.

The V gene is TRBV27, the J gene TRBJ2-3, with 9 bases lining up with TRBD2. CDR1 and CDR2 (germline): MNHEY, SMNVEV (reference sequence). J lost 0 bases, V lost 0 bases, and 1 base had no gene match. The CDR3 is 16 residues long. CDR3 sequence reads: CASSLSAGGSTDTQYF. As DNA, the CDR3 is TGTGCCAGCAGTTTATCAGCGGGGGGTAGCACAGATACGCAGTATTTT.

The V call is TRBV5-1, the J call TRBJ2-5; 7 nucleotides line up with TRBD2. The junction had 6 bases not matched to a gene; V was cut back by 5 bases and J by 2 bases. The CDR3 consists of 14 residues. CDR1 and CDR2 from the germline V gene are SGHRS and YFSETQ. The CDR3 bases are TGCGCCAGCAGAAGGGGAGGGCAGCAAGAGACCCAGTACTTC. Its translation is CASRRGGQQETQYF.

The chain carries TRBV7-9 and TRBJ2-7, with 12 bases lining up with TRBD1. The CDR3 runs 17 residues. V was clipped by 2 bases and J by 7 bases; unmatched bases: 12. Germline CDR1 is SEHNR and CDR2 is FQNEAQ (reference sequence). As DNA, the CDR3 is TGTGCCAGCAGCTTACAACCCGGGACAGGGGGCTTGCGGGAGCAGTACTTC. Encoded protein: CASSLQPGTGGLREQYF.

CDR3 in DNA: TGCGCCAGCAGCTTGGGGACAGGGGTTTCACCCCTCCACTTT. Translated: CASSLGTGVSPLHF. This chain uses TRBV5-1 with TRBJ1-6; 9 nucleotides line up with TRBD1. The J segment lost 9 bases and the V segment lost 0 bases, leaving 1 base of the junction unmatched. This CDR3 is 14 amino acids long. CDR1 is SGHRS, CDR2 YFSETQ, per germline.